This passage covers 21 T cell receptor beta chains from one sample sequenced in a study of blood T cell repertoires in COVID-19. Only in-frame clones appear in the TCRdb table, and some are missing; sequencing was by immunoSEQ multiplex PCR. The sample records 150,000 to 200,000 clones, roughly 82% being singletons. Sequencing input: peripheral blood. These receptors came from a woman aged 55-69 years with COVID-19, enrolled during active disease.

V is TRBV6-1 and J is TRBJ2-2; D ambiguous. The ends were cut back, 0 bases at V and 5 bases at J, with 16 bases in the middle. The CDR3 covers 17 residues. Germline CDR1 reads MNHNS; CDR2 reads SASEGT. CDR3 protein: CASSEAMSQRKTGELFF. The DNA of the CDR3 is TGTGCCAGCAGTGAAGCTATGAGCCAAAGAAAGACCGGGGAGCTGTTTTTT.

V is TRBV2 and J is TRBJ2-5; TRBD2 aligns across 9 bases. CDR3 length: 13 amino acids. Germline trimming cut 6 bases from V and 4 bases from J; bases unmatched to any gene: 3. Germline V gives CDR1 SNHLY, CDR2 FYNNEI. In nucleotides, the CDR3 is TGTGCCAGCAGCGATAGCGGGAGAGAGACCCAGTACTTC. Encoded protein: CASSDSGRETQYF.

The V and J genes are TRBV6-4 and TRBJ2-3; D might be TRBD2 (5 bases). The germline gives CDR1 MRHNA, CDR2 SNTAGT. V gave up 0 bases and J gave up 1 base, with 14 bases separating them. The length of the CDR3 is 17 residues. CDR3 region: CASSDSGRAAGTDTQYF. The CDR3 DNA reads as TGTGCCAGCAGTGACTCAGGTCGAGCGGCCGGCACAGATACGCAGTATTTT.

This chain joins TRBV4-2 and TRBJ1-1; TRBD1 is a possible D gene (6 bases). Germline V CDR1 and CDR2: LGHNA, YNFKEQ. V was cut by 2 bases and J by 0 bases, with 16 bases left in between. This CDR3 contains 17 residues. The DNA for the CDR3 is TGTGCCAGCAGCCAATCTGACGGACAGCTTATGAACACTGAAGCTTTCTTT. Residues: CASSQSDGQLMNTEAFF.

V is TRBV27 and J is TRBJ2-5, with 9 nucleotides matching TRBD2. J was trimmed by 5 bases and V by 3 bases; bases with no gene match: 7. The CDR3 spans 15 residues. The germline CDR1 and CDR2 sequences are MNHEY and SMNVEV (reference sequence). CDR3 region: CASSFGRGGLETQYF. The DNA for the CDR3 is TGTGCCAGCAGTTTCGGGCGGGGGGGCCTCGAGACCCAGTACTTC.

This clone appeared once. CDR3 coding DNA: TGTGCCAGCAGCAAGGACACCATAGGGCGCAATCAGCCCCAGCATTTT. Protein: CASSKDTIGRNQPQHF. This chain connects TRBV6-2 or TRBV6-3 to TRBJ1-5, with D perhaps matching TRBD1 (5 bases). Germline assignment: CDR1 MNHEY and CDR2 SVGEGT. V shed 6 bases and J shed 2 bases, with 17 bases lying between them. The CDR3 totals 16 residues.

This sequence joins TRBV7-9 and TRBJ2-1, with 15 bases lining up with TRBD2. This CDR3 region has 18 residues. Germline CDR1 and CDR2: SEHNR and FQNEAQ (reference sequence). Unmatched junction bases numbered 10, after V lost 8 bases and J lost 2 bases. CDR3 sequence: CASWTSGRAGPPYNEQFF. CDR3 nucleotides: TGTGCCAGCTGGACTAGCGGGAGGGCCGGTCCCCCCTACAATGAGCAGTTCTTC. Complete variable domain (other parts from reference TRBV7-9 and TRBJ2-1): DTGVSQNPRHKITKRGQNVTFRCDPISEHNRLYWYRQTLGQGPEFLTYFQNEAQLEKSRLLSDRFSAERPKGSFSTLEIQRTEQGDSAMYLCASWTSGRAGPPYNEQFFGPGTRLTVL.

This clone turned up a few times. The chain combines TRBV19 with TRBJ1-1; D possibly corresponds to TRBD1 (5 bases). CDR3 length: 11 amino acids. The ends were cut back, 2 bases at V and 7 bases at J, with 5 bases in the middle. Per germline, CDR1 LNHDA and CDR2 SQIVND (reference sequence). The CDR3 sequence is CASSIQGEAFF. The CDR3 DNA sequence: TGTGCCAGTAGTATACAGGGTGAAGCTTTCTTT.

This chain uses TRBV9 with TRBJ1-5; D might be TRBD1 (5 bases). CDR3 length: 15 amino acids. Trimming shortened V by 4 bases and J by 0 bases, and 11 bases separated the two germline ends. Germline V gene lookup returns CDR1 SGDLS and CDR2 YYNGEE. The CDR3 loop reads CASSPDSHSNQPQHF. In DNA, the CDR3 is TGTGCCAGCAGCCCAGACAGCCATAGCAATCAGCCCCAGCATTTT.

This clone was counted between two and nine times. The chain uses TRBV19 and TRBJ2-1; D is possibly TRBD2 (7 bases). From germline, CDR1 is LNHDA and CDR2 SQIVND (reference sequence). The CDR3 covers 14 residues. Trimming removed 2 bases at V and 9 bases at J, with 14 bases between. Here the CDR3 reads CASSILRGGREQFF. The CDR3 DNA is TGTGCCAGTAGTATATTGAGGGGGGGTCGTGAGCAGTTCTTC.

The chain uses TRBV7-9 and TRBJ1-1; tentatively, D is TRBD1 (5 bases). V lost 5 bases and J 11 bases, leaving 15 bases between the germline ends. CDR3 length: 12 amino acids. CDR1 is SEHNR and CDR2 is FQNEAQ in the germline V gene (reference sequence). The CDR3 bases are TGTGCCAGCAGCCTCTGGGGCCTGGGGGCTTTCTTT. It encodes CASSLWGLGAFF.

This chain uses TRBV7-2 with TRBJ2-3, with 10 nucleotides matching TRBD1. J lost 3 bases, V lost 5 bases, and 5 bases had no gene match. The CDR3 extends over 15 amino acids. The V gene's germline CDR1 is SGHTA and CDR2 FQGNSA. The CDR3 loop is CASSPRTGGTDTQYF. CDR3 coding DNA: TGTGCCAGCAGCCCGAGGACAGGGGGAACAGATACGCAGTATTTT.

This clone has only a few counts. This CDR3 is CASSPGAGSPLHF. CDR3 coding DNA: TGTGCCAGCAGCCCAGGGGCTGGTTCACCCCTCCACTTT. The chain has TRBV12-3 or TRBV12-4 and TRBJ1-6; perhaps TRBD1 as D (6 bases). The V and J ends lost 6 bases and 9 bases respectively, with 12 bases between them. The CDR3 contains 13 residues.

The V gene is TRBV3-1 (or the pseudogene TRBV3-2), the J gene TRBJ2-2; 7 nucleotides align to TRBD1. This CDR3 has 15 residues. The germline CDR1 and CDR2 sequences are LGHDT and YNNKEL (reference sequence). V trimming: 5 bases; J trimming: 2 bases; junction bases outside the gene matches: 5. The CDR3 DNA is TGTGCCAGCAGCTTAGGGACAGCAAACACCGGGGAGCTGTTTTTT. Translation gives CASSLGTANTGELFF.

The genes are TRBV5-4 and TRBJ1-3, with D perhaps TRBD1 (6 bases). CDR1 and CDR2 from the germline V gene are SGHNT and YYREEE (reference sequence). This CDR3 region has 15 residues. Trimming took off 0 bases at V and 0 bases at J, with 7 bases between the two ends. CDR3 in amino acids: CASSLEGGSGNTIYF. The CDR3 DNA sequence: TGTGCCAGCAGCTTGGAAGGGGGCTCTGGAAACACCATATATTTT. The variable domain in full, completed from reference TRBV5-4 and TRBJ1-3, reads ETGVTQSPTHLIKTRGQQVTLRCSSQSGHNTVSWYQQALGQGPQFIFQYYREEENGRGNFPPRFSGLQFPNYSSELNVNALELDDSALYLCASSLEGGSGNTIYFGEGSWLTVV.

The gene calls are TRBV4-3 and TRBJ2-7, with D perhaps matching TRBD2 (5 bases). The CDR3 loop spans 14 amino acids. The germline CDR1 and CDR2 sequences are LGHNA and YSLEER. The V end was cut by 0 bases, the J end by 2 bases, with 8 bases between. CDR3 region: CASSQDGGTYEQYF. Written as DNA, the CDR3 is TGCGCCAGCAGCCAAGATGGAGGAACCTACGAGCAGTACTTC.

In nucleotides, the CDR3 is TGTGCCAGCAGCGAGACAGGGGGTAACTATGGCTACACCTTC. This gives the protein CASSETGGNYGYTF. The chain uses TRBV6-5 and TRBJ1-2; 9 positions match TRBD1. Germline V CDR1 and CDR2: MNHEY, SVGAGI. CDR3 length: 14 residues. The ends lost 6 bases at V and 1 base at J; junction bases unmatched: 3.

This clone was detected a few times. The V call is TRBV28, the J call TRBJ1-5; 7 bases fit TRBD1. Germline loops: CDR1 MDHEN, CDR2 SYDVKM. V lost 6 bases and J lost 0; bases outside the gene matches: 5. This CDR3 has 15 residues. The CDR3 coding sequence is TGTGCCAGCAGCCGGGGACAGAGTAGCAATCAGCCCCAGCATTTT. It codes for CASSRGQSSNQPQHF.

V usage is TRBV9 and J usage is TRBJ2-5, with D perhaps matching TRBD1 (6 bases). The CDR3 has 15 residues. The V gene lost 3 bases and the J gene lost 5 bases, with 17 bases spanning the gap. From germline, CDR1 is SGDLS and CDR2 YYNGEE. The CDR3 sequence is CASSARGQEGETQYF. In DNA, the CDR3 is TGTGCCAGCAGCGCCCGGGGACAAGAGGGGGAGACCCAGTACTTC.

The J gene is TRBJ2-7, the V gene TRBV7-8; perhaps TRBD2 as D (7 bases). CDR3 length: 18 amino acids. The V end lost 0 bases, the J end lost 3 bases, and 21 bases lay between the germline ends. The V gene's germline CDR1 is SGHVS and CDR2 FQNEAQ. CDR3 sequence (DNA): TGTGCCAGCAGCTTAGCGCTGGGAGGGGGAACACCTTTCTACGAGCAGTACTTC. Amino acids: CASSLALGGGTPFYEQYF. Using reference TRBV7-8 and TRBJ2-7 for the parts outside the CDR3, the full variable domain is GAGVSQSPRYKVAKRGQDVALRCDPISGHVSLFWYQQALGQGPEFLTYFQNEAQLDKSGLPSDRFFAERPEGSVSTLKIQRTQQEDSAVYLCASSLALGGGTPFYEQYFGPGTRLTVT.

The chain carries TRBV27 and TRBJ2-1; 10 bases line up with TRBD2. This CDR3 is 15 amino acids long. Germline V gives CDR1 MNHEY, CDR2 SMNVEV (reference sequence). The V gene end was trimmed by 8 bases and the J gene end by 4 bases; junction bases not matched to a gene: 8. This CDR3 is CASAGGSGRYNEQFF. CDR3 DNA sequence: TGTGCCAGCGCCGGGGGTAGCGGGAGGTACAATGAGCAGTTCTTC.